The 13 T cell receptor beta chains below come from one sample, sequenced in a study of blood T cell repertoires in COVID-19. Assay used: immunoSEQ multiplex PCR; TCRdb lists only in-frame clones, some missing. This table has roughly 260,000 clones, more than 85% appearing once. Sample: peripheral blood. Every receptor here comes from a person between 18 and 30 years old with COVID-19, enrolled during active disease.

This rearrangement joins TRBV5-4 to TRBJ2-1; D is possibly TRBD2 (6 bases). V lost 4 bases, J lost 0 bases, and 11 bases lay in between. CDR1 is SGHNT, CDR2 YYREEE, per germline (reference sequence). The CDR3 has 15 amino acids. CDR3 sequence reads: CASSVSGSSYNEQFF. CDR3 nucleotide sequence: TGTGCCAGCAGCGTCTCCGGGAGCTCCTACAATGAGCAGTTCTTC.

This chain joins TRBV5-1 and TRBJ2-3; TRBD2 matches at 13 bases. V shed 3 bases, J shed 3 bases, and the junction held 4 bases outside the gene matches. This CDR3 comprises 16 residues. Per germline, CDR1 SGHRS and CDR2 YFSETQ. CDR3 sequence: CASSWTSGSLTDTQYF. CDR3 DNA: TGCGCCAGCAGCTGGACTAGCGGGAGTTTGACAGATACGCAGTATTTT.

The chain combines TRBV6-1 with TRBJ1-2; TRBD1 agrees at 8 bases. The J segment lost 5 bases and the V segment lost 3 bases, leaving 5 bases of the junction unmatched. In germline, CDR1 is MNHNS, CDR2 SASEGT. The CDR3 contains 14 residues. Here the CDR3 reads CASSDGTGKYGYTF. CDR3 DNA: TGTGCCAGCAGTGATGGGACAGGCAAATATGGCTACACCTTC.

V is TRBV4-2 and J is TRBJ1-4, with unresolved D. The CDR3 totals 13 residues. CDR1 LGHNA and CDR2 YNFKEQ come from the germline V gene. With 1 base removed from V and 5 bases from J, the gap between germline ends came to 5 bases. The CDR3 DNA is TGTGCCAGCAGCCAAGCCCAGAATGAAAAACTGTTTTTT. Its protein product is CASSQAQNEKLFF.

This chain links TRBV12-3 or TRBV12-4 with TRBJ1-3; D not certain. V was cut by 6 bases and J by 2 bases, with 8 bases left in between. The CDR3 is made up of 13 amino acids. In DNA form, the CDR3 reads TGTGCCAGCAGAACAGCCGCTGGAAACACCATATATTTT. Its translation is CASRTAAGNTIYF.

The CDR3 protein is CSASGTGYEQYF. CDR3 nucleotide sequence: TGCAGCGCTTCCGGGACAGGCTACGAGCAGTACTTC. This chain joins TRBV29-1 and TRBJ2-7; 8 bases are shared with TRBD1. The CDR3 loop spans 12 amino acids. The germline CDR1 and CDR2 sequences are SQVTM and ANQGSEA. V lost 7 bases, J lost 3 bases, and 5 bases stayed unmatched.

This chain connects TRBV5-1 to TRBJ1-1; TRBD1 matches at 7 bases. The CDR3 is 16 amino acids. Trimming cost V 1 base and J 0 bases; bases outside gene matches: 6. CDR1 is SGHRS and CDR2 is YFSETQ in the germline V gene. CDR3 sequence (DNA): TGCGCCAGCAGCTTGTCCGGGACAGCCATGAACACTGAAGCTTTCTTT. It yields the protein CASSLSGTAMNTEAFF.

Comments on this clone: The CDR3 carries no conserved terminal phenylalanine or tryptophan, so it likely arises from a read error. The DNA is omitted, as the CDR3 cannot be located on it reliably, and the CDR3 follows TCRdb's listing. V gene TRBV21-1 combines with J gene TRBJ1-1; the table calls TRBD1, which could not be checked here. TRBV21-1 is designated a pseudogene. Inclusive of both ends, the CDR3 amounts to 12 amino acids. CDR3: CASSPPGTEIRC.

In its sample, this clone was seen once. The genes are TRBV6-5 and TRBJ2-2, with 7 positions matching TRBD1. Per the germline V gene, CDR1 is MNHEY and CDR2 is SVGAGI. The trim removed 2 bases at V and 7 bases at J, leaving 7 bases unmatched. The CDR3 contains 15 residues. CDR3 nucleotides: TGTGCCAGCAGTTACCCGACAGGGCAAAGCGGGGAGCTGTTTTTT. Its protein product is CASSYPTGQSGELFF.

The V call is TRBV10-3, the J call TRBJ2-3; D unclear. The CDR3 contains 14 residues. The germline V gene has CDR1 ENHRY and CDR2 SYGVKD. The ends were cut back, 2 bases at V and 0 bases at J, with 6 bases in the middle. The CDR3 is CAISEVFSTDTQYF. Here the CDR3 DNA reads TGTGCCATCAGTGAGGTCTTTAGCACAGATACGCAGTATTTT.

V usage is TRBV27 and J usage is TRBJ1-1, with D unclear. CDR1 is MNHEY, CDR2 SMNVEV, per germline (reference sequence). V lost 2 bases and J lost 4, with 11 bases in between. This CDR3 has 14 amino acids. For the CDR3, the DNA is TGTGCCAGCAGTTTAAGAGGGCAAGGCACTGAAGCTTTCTTT. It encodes CASSLRGQGTEAFF.

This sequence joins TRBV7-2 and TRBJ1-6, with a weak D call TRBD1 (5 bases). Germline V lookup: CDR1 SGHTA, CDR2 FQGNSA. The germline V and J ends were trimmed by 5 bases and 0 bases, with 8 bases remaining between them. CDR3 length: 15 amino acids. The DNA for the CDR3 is TGTGCCAGCAGCCACAGGAGCTCCTATAATTCACCCCTCCACTTT. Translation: CASSHRSSYNSPLHF.

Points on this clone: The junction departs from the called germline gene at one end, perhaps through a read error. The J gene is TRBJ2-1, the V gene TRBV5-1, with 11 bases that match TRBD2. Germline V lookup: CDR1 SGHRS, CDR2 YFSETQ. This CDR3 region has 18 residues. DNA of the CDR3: TGCGCCAGCAGCTTGGCCGTTCAGGGACTAGCGGCCTACGATGAGCAGTTCTTC. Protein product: CASSLAVQGLAAYDEQFF.